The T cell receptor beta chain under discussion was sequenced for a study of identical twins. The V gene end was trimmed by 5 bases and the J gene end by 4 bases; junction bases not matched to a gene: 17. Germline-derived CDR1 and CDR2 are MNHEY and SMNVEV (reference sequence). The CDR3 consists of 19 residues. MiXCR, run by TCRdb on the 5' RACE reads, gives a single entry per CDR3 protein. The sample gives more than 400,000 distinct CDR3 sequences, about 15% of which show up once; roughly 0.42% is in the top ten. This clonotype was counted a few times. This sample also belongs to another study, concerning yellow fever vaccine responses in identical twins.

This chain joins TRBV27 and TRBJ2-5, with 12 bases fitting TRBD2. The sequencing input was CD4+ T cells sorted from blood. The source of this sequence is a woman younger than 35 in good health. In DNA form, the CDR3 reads TGTGCCAGCAGTGCACCGACGGGACTAGCGGGCTTTAGGGGAGAGACCCAGTACTTC. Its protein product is CASSAPTGLAGFRGETQYF.